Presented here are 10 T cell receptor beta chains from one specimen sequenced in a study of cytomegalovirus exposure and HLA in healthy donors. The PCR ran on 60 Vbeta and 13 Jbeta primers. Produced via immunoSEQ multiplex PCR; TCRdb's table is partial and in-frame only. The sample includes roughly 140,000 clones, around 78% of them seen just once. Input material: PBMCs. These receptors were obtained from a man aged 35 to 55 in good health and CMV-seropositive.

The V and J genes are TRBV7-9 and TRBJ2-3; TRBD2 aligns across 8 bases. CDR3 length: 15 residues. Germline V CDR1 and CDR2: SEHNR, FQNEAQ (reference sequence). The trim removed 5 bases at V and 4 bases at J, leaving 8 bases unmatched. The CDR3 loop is CASSVAGGVSDTQYF. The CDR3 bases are TGTGCCAGCAGCGTGGCGGGAGGAGTTTCAGATACGCAGTATTTT.

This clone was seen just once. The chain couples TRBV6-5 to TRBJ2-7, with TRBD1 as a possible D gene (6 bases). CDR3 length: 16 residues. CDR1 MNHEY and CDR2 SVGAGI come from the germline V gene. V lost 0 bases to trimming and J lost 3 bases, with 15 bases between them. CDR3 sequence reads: CASSYSLDRRYYEQYF. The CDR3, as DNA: TGTGCCAGCAGTTACTCGCTGGACAGAAGGTACTACGAGCAGTACTTC.

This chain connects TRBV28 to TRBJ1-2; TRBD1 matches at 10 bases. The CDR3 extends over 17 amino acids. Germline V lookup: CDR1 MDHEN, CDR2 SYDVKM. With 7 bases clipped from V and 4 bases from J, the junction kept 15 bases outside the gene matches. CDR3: CASTSRPRDRGFYGYTF. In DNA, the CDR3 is TGTGCCAGCACCTCGAGGCCCCGGGACAGGGGCTTCTATGGCTACACCTTC.

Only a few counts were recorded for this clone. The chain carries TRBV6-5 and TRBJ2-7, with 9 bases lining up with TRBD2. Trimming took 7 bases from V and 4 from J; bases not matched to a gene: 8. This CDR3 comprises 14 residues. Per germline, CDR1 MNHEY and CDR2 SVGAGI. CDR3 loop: CASKPGLAEYEQYF. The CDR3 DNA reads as TGTGCCAGCAAACCGGGACTAGCCGAGTACGAGCAGTACTTC.

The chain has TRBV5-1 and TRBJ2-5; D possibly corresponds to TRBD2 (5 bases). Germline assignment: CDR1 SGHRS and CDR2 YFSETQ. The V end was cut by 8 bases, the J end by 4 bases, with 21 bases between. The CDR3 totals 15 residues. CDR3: CASGRGGSLGETQYF. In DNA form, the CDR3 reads TGCGCCAGTGGGAGAGGTGGTAGTTTGGGAGAGACCCAGTACTTC.

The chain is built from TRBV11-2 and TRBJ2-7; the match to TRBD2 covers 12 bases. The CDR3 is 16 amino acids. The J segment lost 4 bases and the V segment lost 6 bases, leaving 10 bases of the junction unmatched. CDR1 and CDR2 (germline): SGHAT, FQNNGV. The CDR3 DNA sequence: TGTGCCAGCAGGCATGGGAGGGGACTAGCGGGTTACGAGCAGTACTTC. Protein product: CASRHGRGLAGYEQYF.

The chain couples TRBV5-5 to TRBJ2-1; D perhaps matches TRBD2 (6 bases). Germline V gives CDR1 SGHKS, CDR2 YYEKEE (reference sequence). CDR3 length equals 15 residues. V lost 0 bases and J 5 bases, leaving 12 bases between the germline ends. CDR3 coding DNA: TGTGCCAGCAGCTTGGTCTGGACTACCAACAATGAGCAGTTCTTC. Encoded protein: CASSLVWTTNNEQFF.

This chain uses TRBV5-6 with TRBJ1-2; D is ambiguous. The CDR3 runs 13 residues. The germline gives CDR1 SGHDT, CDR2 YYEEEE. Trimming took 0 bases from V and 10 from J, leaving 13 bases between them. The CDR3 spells CASSLGERAVYTF. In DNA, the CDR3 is TGTGCCAGCAGCTTGGGGGAGAGGGCGGTCTACACCTTC.

Here the CDR3 DNA reads TGCAGCGTTGTCGGTGTCCTGAACACTGAAGCTTTCTTT. It specifies CSVVGVLNTEAFF. The chain combines TRBV29-1 with TRBJ1-1; D is ambiguous. There are 13 residues in the CDR3. Trimming stripped 4 bases from V and 0 bases from J, with 9 bases between. Per germline, CDR1 SQVTM and CDR2 ANQGSEA.

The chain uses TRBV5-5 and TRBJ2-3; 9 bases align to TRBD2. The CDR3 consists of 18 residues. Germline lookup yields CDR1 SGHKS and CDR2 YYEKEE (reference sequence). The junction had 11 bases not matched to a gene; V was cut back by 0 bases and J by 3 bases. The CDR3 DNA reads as TGTGCCAGCAGCTTGGCGGGACTAGCTATTGTTGGGACAGATACGCAGTATTTT. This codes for CASSLAGLAIVGTDTQYF.